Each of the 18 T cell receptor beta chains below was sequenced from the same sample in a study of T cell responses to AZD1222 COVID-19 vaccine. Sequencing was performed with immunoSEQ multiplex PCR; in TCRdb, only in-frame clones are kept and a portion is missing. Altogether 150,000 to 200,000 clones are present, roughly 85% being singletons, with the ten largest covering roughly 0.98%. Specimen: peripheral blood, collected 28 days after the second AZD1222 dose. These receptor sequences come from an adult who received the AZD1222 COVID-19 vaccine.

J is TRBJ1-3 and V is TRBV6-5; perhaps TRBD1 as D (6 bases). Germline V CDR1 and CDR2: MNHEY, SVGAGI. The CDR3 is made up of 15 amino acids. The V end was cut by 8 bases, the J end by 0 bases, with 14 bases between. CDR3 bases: TGTGCCAGCGGGGGGCCGAGTAGCTCTGGAAACACCATATATTTT. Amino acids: CASGGPSSSGNTIYF.

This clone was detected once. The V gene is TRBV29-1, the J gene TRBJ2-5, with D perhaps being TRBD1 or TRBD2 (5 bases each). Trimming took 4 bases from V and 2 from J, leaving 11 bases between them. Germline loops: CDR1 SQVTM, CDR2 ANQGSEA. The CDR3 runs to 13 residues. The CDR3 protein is CSVAGAGQETQYF. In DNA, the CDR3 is TGCAGCGTTGCCGGGGCCGGGCAAGAGACCCAGTACTTC.

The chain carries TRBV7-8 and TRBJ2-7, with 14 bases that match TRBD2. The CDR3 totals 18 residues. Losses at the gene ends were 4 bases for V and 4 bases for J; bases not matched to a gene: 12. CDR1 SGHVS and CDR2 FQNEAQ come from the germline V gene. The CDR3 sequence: CASSSTGLAGAFQYEQYF. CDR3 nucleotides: TGTGCCAGCAGCTCAACGGGACTAGCGGGGGCCTTCCAGTACGAGCAGTACTTC. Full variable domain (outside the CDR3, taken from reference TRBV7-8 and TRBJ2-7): GAGVSQSPRYKVAKRGQDVALRCDPISGHVSLFWYQQALGQGPEFLTYFQNEAQLDKSGLPSDRFFAERPEGSVSTLKIQRTQQEDSAVYLCASSSTGLAGAFQYEQYFGPGTRLTVT.

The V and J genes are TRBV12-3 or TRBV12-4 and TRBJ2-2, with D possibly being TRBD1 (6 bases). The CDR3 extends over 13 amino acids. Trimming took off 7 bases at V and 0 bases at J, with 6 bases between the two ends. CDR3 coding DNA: TGTGCCAGCAACAGGGCGAACACCGGGGAGCTGTTTTTT. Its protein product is CASNRANTGELFF.

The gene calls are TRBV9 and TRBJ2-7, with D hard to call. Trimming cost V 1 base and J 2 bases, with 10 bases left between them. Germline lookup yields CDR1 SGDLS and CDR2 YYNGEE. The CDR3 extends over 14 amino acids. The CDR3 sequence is CASSVPDKPYEQYF. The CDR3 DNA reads TGTGCCAGCAGCGTACCAGACAAACCCTACGAGCAGTACTTC. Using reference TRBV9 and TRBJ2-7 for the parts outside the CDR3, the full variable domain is DSGVTQTPKHLITATGQRVTLRCSPRSGDLSVYWYQQSLDQGLQFLIQYYNGEERAKGNILERFSAQQFPDLHSELNLSSLELGDSALYFCASSVPDKPYEQYFGPGTRLTVT.

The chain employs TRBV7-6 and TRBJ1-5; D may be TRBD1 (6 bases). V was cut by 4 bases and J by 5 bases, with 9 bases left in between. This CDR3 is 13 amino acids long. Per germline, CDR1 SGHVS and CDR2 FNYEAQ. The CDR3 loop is CASSSGGHQPQHF. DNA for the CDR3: TGTGCCAGCAGCTCGGGGGGGCATCAGCCCCAGCATTTT.

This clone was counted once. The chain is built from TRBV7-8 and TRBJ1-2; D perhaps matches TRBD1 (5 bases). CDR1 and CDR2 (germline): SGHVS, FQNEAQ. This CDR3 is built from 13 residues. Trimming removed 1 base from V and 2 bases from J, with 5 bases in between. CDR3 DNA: TGTGCCAGCAGCTTAGGACAGAACTATGGCTACACCTTC. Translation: CASSLGQNYGYTF.

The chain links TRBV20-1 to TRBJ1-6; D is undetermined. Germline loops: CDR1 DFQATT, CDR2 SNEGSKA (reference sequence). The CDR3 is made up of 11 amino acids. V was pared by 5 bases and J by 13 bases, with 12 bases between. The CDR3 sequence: CSAWRLGPLHF. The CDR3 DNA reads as TGCAGTGCTTGGAGACTGGGGCCCCTCCACTTT.

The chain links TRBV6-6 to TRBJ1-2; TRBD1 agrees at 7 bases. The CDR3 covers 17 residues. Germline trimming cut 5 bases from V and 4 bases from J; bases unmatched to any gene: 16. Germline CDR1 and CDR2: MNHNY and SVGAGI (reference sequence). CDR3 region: CASSPRQGGTGGYGYTF. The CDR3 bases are TGTGCCAGCAGTCCGCGACAGGGCGGGACGGGGGGCTATGGCTACACCTTC.

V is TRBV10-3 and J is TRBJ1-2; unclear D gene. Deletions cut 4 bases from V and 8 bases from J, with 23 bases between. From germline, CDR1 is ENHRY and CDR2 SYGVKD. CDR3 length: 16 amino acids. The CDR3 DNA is TGTGCCATCAGTGGCCCCCCCGACCAAGCTCTCTACGGCTACACCTTC. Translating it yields CAISGPPDQALYGYTF.

The CDR3 region is CASSFKALSSQETQYF. The CDR3 nucleotides are TGTGCCAGCAGCTTTAAGGCCCTGAGTAGCCAAGAGACCCAGTACTTC. The rearrangement uses TRBV5-6 and TRBJ2-5; no firm D call. CDR3 length: 16 residues. Germline V CDR1 and CDR2: SGHDT, YYEEEE. Trimming removed 2 bases from V and 1 base from J, with 15 bases in between.

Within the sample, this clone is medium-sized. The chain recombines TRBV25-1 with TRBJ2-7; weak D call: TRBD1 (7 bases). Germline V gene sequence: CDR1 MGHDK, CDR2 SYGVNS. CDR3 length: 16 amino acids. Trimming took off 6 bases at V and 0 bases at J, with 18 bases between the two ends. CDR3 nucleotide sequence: TGTGCCAGCAGCACTCGGGGGACAGTAAGCTCCTACGAGCAGTACTTC. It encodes CASSTRGTVSSYEQYF.

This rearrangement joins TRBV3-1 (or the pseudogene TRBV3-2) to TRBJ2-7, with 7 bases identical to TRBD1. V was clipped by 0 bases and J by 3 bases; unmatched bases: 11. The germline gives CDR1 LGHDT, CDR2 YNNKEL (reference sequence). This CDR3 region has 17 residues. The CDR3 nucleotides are TGTGCCAGCAGCCAAGAACTCACGGGCAGGGGGAACTACGAGCAGTACTTC. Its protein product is CASSQELTGRGNYEQYF.

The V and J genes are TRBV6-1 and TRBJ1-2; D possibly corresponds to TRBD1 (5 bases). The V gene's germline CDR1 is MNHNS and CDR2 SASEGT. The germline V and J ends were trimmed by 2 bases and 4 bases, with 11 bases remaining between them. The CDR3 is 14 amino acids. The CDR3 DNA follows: TGTGCCAGCAGTGAATCGACAGTCGGCTATGGCTACACCTTC. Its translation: CASSESTVGYGYTF.

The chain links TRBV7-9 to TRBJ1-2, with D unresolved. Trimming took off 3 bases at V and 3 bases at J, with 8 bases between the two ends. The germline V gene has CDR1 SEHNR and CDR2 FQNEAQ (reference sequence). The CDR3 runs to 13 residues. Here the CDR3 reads CASSLGSDYGYTF. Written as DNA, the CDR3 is TGTGCCAGCAGCTTGGGGTCAGACTATGGCTACACCTTC.

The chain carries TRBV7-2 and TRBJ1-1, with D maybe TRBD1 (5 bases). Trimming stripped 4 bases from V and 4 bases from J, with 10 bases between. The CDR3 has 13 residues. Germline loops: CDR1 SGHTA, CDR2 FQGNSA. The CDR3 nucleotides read TGTGCCAGCAGCTCAGGGCGGACCACTGAAGCTTTCTTT. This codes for CASSSGRTTEAFF.

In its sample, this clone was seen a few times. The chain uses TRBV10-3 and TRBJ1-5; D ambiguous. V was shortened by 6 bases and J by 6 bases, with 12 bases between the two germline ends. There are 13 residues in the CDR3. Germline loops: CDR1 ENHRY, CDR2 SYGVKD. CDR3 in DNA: TGTGCCATCAGGAGTAGCGTTGGTCAGCCCCAGCATTTT. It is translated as CAIRSSVGQPQHF.

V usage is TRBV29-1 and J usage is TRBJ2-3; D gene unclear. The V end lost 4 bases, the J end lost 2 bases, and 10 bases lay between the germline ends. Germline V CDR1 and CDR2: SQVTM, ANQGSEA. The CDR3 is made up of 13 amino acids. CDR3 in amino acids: CSVVGRTTDTQYF. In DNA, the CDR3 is TGCAGCGTTGTTGGGCGAACCACAGATACGCAGTATTTT.